This entry features one T cell receptor (beta chain) sequence. The V gene lost 4 bases and the J gene lost 0 bases, with 13 bases spanning the gap. Germline lookup yields CDR1 SGHVS and CDR2 FQNEAQ. CDR3 length: 16 residues. These data are taken from a study of control samples from healthy donors and cancer patients. The assay was immunoSEQ multiplex PCR, and TCRdb's table has in-frame clones only and misses some. This sample has 100,000 to 150,000 clones, with 70% to 90% found just once. The receptor was isolated from a man between 50 and 59 years old in good health. The sequencing sample was made of blood. The rearrangement links TRBV7-8 to TRBJ1-5; possibly TRBD1 for D (6 bases). The CDR3 region has the DNA TGTGCCAGCAGCTCGACTCAGGGGTATAGCAATCAGCCCCAGCATTTT. Its protein is CASSSTQGYSNQPQHF. Variable domain in full (rest from reference TRBV7-8 and TRBJ1-5): GAGVSQSPRYKVAKRGQDVALRCDPISGHVSLFWYQQALGQGPEFLTYFQNEAQLDKSGLPSDRFFAERPEGSVSTLKIQRTQQEDSAVYLCASSSTQGYSNQPQHFGDGTRLSIL.